This TCR beta chain was obtained from a study of PD-1 blockade in classical Hodgkin lymphoma. V was clipped by 0 bases and J by 6 bases, with 9 bases between them. The CDR3 contains 13 residues. Per the germline V gene, CDR1 is SGHDT and CDR2 is YYEEEE. Method: immunoSEQ multiplex PCR; TCRdb's copy keeps in-frame clones and lacks some. This table has tens of thousands of clones, roughly four fifths appearing once. There was relapse after autologous stem cell transplantation in every patient, and there was variation in brentuximab vedotin exposure. The TCR comes from a human donor with classical Hodgkin lymphoma. Sequencing used peripheral blood mononuclear cells (PBMCs), obtained before the second cycle of nivolumab. The rearrangement links TRBV5-6 to TRBJ1-1, with D tentatively TRBD1 (6 bases). CDR3 loop: CASSLGPGAEAFF. The CDR3, as DNA: TGTGCCAGCAGCTTGGGGCCAGGGGCTGAAGCTTTCTTT.